This passage covers 13 T cell receptor beta chains from one sample sequenced in a study of CD8+CD57+ T cells in acquired aplastic anemia. Profiling of TCR beta VDJ combinations and CDR3 sequences used genomic DNA as template. Each CDR3 protein is one row after TCRdb ran MiXCR on the reads. The repertoire holds about 160,000 distinct CDR3 sequences, with under 55% as singletons. CD8+CD57+ cell expansion had been shown by flow cytometry in patients chosen for sequencing. The sample comprised sorted CD4+, CD8+, or CD8+CD57+ T cells (not recorded which) from PBMCs. These receptors were taken from a human donor with aplastic anemia.

This clonotype was counted ten times or more. The V call is TRBV25-1, the J call TRBJ2-7; 11 bases are shared with TRBD2. Losses at the gene ends were 4 bases for V and 9 bases for J; bases not matched to a gene: 5. Germline V lookup: CDR1 MGHDK, CDR2 SYGVNS. This CDR3 is 13 amino acids long. The CDR3 is CASSVASGRSQYF. In DNA form, the CDR3 reads TGTGCCAGCAGTGTCGCTAGCGGGAGGTCGCAGTACTTC.

This clonotype was seen more than once but under ten times. The V gene is TRBV7-9, the J gene TRBJ2-5, with D possibly matching TRBD2 (5 bases). CDR1 and CDR2 (germline): SEHNR, FQNEAQ (reference sequence). V was clipped by 3 bases and J by 2 bases, with 7 bases between them. The CDR3 runs to 13 residues. CDR3 residues: CASSLPGQETQYF. The CDR3 bases are TGTGCCAGCAGCTTGCCGGGACAAGAGACCCAGTACTTC. Based on the CDR3 plus reference TRBV7-9 and TRBJ2-5, the full variable domain is DTGVSQNPRHKITKRGQNVTFRCDPISEHNRLYWYRQTLGQGPEFLTYFQNEAQLEKSRLLSDRFSAERPKGSFSTLEIQRTEQGDSAMYLCASSLPGQETQYFGPGTRLLVL.

This clonotype has a count of ten or more. This rearrangement joins TRBV19 to TRBJ1-3, with TRBD1 matching over 7 bases. V was pared by 5 bases and J by 2 bases, with 3 bases of the junction left unmatched. The CDR3 is made up of 14 amino acids. CDR1 and CDR2 (germline): LNHDA, SQIVND (reference sequence). The CDR3 sequence is CASSFQGAGNTIYF. In nucleotides, the CDR3 is TGTGCCAGTAGTTTTCAGGGGGCTGGAAACACCATATATTTT.

There are many counts of this clonotype. The gene calls are TRBV5-5 and TRBJ1-2; no reliable D call. The CDR3 is made up of 14 amino acids. Trimming took 1 base from V and 2 from J, leaving 9 bases between them. Per germline, CDR1 SGHKS and CDR2 YYEKEE (reference sequence). The CDR3 loop reads CASSLKDRNYGYTF. DNA of the CDR3: TGTGCCAGCAGCTTGAAGGACCGAAACTATGGCTACACCTTC.

This clonotype appeared a few times. The genes are TRBV6-5 and TRBJ1-6, with 8 nucleotides matching TRBD1. The CDR3 sequence is 14 residues long. Germline V gene data show CDR1 as MNHEY and CDR2 as SVGAGI. With V trimmed by 4 bases and J by 7 bases, 3 bases remained unmatched. The CDR3 bases are TGTGCCAGCAGTTCGGGACAGGAGAATTCACCCCTCCACTTT. It encodes CASSSGQENSPLHF.

This clonotype was picked up a small number of times. This sequence joins TRBV6-4 and TRBJ1-1, with unresolved D. V was trimmed by 9 bases and J by 0 bases, leaving 23 bases between them. The CDR3 has 17 residues. The germline V gene has CDR1 MRHNA and CDR2 SNTAGT. DNA for the CDR3: TGTGCCAGACTTAGATATGTGGGCAGGTGGGTGAACACTGAAGCTTTCTTT. It specifies CARLRYVGRWVNTEAFF.

This rearrangement joins TRBV20-1 to TRBJ2-7, with 7 bases aligning to TRBD1. V shed 6 bases, J shed 2 bases, and the junction held 4 bases outside the gene matches. The length of the CDR3 is 12 residues. Germline CDR1 is DFQATT and CDR2 is SNEGSKA (reference sequence). The CDR3 here is CSARTGTYEQYF. The DNA of the CDR3 is TGCAGTGCCAGGACAGGTACCTACGAGCAGTACTTC.

This clonotype was found many times. The rearrangement links TRBV7-2 to TRBJ2-3; D is undetermined. Germline V gives CDR1 SGHTA, CDR2 FQGNSA. CDR3 size: 12 residues. V lost 7 bases and J 0 bases, leaving 5 bases between the germline ends. The DNA for the CDR3 is TGTGCCAGCACCAAAAGCACAGATACGCAGTATTTT. As protein: CASTKSTDTQYF.

This clonotype was counted at least ten times. This sequence joins TRBV20-1 and TRBJ2-7; maybe TRBD2 (6 bases). Germline V gene sequence: CDR1 DFQATT, CDR2 SNEGSKA (reference sequence). The CDR3 consists of 16 residues. V was clipped by 6 bases and J by 1 base, with 22 bases between them. The CDR3: CSATARLASGSYEQYF. The CDR3 region has the DNA TGCAGTGCCACCGCTCGCCTAGCGTCGGGGTCCTACGAGCAGTACTTC.

This clonotype occurred a few times. The chain has TRBV3-1 and TRBJ2-2, with D possibly matching TRBD1 (6 bases). Per germline, CDR1 LGHDT and CDR2 YNNKEL (reference sequence). The CDR3 covers 15 residues. V was clipped by 0 bases and J by 6 bases, with 11 bases between them. In DNA, the CDR3 is TGTGCCAGCAGCCAAGAAAGCTCAGGGGCCGGGGAGCTGTTTTTT. Amino acids: CASSQESSGAGELFF.

The chain combines TRBV30 with TRBJ2-1; 8 bases match TRBD2. The germline CDR1 and CDR2 sequences are GTSNPN and SVGIG (reference sequence). Germline trimming cut 2 bases from V and 9 bases from J; bases unmatched to any gene: 15. CDR3 size: 16 residues. CDR3 in DNA: TGTGCCTGGAGTCCGCCGGTTACTAGCGGTGCTGGTGAGCAGTTCTTC. Residues: CAWSPPVTSGAGEQFF. Together with reference TRBV30 and TRBJ2-1, the CDR3 gives the full variable domain: SQTIHQWPATLVQPVGSPLSLECTVEGTSNPNLYWYRQAAGRGLQLLFYSVGIGQISSEVPQNLSASRPQDRQFILSSKKLLLSDSGFYLCAWSPPVTSGAGEQFFGPGTRLTVL.

A remark on this clonotype: A much larger clone sits a single nucleotide away, making a read error possible. No conserved phenylalanine or tryptophan ends this CDR3, so it is likely a read error. The chain uses TRBV5-1 and TRBJ2-5; TRBD2 matches at 7 bases. CDR1 is SGHRS and CDR2 is YFSETQ in the germline V gene. J gave up 1 base and V 2 bases, and 8 bases lay outside the gene matches. The CDR3 has 16 residues. In DNA form, the CDR3 reads TGCGCCAGCAGCTTACCGGAGAGCGGGGTCCAAGAGACCCAGTACATC. This encodes CASSLPESGVQETQYI.

As to this clonotype: Since a much larger clone is just one base distant, this may be a read error. The DNA of the CDR3 is TGTGCCACCAGCCAGGGTTTATTTACCGAGCAGTACTTC. It translates to CATSQGLFTEQYF. The chain joins TRBV24-1 to TRBJ2-7, with D possibly TRBD1 on 5 matching bases. CDR1 is KGHDR and CDR2 is SFDVKD in the germline V gene. V was cut by 7 bases and J by 6 bases, with 15 bases left in between. The CDR3 totals 13 residues.